A selection of T cell receptor beta chains follows, all from one sample in a study of cytomegalovirus exposure and HLA in healthy donors. Sequenced by immunoSEQ multiplex PCR; TCRdb stores in-frame clones only, minus some. The table has about 330,000 clones, more than 80% seen once. Sequenced material: PBMCs. These receptors were taken from a woman between 18 and 30 years old in good health and CMV-seronegative. CDR3s include the opening cysteine and the closing phenylalanine or tryptophan. D genes are given only for firm matches. Clone sizes are given selectively: once, few, many, or a class where the clone is expanded.

J: TRBJ2-7; D: .; size: .; V: TRBV7-2; CDR3: CASSSYPYEQYF; DNA: TGTGCCAGCAGCTCCTACCCATACGAGCAGTACTTC
J: TRBJ1-3; D: TRBD1; size: .; V: TRBV6-1; CDR3: CASTLDRSIGNTIYF; DNA: TGTGCCAGCACCCTGGACAGGTCGATTGGAAACACCATATATTTT
J: TRBJ2-7; D: .; size: .; V: TRBV7-8; CDR3: CASSLARGSGGEQYF; DNA: TGTGCCAGCAGCTTAGCGCGGGGCTCCGGTGGTGAGCAGTACTTC
J: TRBJ1-3; D: .; size: .; V: TRBV5-1; CDR3: CASSPVQGSSGNTIYF; DNA: TGCGCCAGCAGCCCTGTGCAGGGAAGCTCTGGAAACACCATATATTTT
J: TRBJ2-7; D: TRBD2; size: .; V: TRBV10-3; CDR3: CAISGPSGEQYF; DNA: TGTGCCATCAGTGGTCCTAGCGGGGAGCAGTACTTC
J: TRBJ2-7; D: TRBD1; size: .; V: TRBV10-3; CDR3: CAISDLGQGHYEQYF; DNA: TGTGCCATCAGTGATTTGGGACAGGGTCACTACGAGCAGTACTTC
J: TRBJ1-1; D: TRBD1; size: once; V: TRBV5-6; CDR3: CASSFDRDAEAFF; DNA: TGTGCCAGCAGCTTCGACAGGGACGCTGAAGCTTTCTTT
J: TRBJ2-3; D: TRBD1; size: .; V: TRBV5-1; CDR3: CASSPGTGTDTQYF; DNA: TGCGCCAGCAGCCCCGGGACAGGGACAGATACGCAGTATTTT
J: TRBJ1-1; D: .; size: .; V: TRBV6-5; CDR3: CASSYRTTDTEAFF; DNA: TGTGCCAGCAGTTACCGTACAACCGACACTGAAGCTTTCTTT
J: TRBJ2-5; D: .; size: once; V: TRBV7-8; CDR3: CASRGGGQETQYF; DNA: TGTGCCAGCAGGGGGGGTGGGCAAGAGACCCAGTACTTC
J: TRBJ2-3; D: .; size: .; V: TRBV5-4; CDR3: CASSLYLDTQYF; DNA: TGTGCCAGCAGCTTGTACTTAGATACGCAGTATTTT
J: TRBJ2-7; D: .; size: .; V: TRBV7-8; CDR3: CASSPSGGYEQYF; DNA: TGTGCCAGCAGCCCCTCCGGGGGATACGAGCAGTACTTC
J: TRBJ2-7; D: .; size: .; V: TRBV15; CDR3: CATSRDMGRTYEQYF; DNA: TGTGCCACCAGCAGAGATATGGGCAGAACCTACGAGCAGTACTTC
J: TRBJ2-5; D: TRBD1; size: .; V: TRBV28; CDR3: CASSLPPGTGEETQYF; DNA: TGTGCCAGCAGTTTACCCCCCGGGACAGGGGAAGAGACCCAGTACTTC
J: TRBJ2-5; D: .; size: few; V: TRBV5-1; CDR3: CASSLDRPEKTQYF; DNA: TGCGCCAGCAGCTTGGACAGGCCTGAGAAGACCCAGTACTTC
J: TRBJ1-1; D: .; size: .; V: TRBV2; CDR3: CASMVLYSSEAFF; DNA: TGTGCCAGCATGGTTTTGTACAGCTCTGAAGCTTTCTTT
J: TRBJ2-7; D: TRBD2; size: .; V: TRBV6-1; CDR3: CASSRSGRDSYEQYF; DNA: TGTGCCAGCAGTCGAAGCGGGAGGGACTCCTACGAGCAGTACTTC
J: TRBJ1-5; D: .; size: few; V: TRBV7-9; CDR3: CASSEGDNQPQHF; DNA: TGTGCCAGCAGCGAGGGGGACAATCAGCCCCAGCATTTT
J: TRBJ2-1; D: TRBD2; size: .; V: TRBV9; CDR3: CASSVGASGLFDEQFF; DNA: TGTGCCAGCAGCGTAGGGGCTAGCGGGTTGTTCGATGAGCAGTTCTTC
J: TRBJ2-1; D: .; size: once; V: TRBV27; CDR3: CASSLSEGEQYNEQFF; DNA: TGTGCCAGCAGTTTATCGGAGGGAGAACAGTACAATGAGCAGTTCTTC
J: TRBJ2-7; D: TRBD1; size: .; V: TRBV7-9; CDR3: CASSRAGGQEKKASHEQYF; DNA: TGTGCCAGCAGCCGAGCAGGGGGCCAAGAAAAAAAAGCCTCCCACGAGCAGTACTTC
J: TRBJ1-3; D: .; size: .; V: TRBV5-4; CDR3: CASSRGDSGNTIYF; DNA: TGTGCCAGCAGCCGGGGGGACTCTGGAAACACCATATATTTT
J: TRBJ1-5; D: .; size: .; V: TRBV5-8; CDR3: CASSLAAGSSNQPQHF; DNA: TGTGCCAGCAGCTTGGCGGCAGGGTCGAGCAATCAGCCCCAGCATTTT
J: TRBJ2-7; D: TRBD2; size: .; V: TRBV19; CDR3: CASSIEASGASYEQYF; DNA: TGTGCCAGTAGTATTGAGGCTAGCGGGGCCTCCTACGAGCAGTACTTC
J: TRBJ2-7; D: TRBD2; size: .; V: TRBV5-6; CDR3: CASSWGGLAGVVYEQYF; DNA: TGTGCCAGCAGCTGGGGGGGTCTAGCGGGAGTAGTCTACGAGCAGTACTTC
J: TRBJ2-7; D: TRBD1; size: .; V: TRBV23-1; CDR3: CASSDADRGSCYEQYF; DNA: TGCGCCAGCAGTGACGCGGACAGGGGAAGTTGTTACGAGCAGTACTTC
J: TRBJ2-5; D: TRBD1; size: .; V: TRBV9; CDR3: CASSVDRLEETQYF; DNA: TGTGCCAGCAGCGTGGACAGGTTGGAAGAGACCCAGTACTTC
J: TRBJ1-2; D: TRBD1; size: .; V: TRBV19; CDR3: CATYYWDSPYGYTF; DNA: TGTGCCACCTACTACTGGGACAGCCCCTATGGCTACACCTTC
J: TRBJ2-7; D: TRBD1; size: .; V: TRBV7-3; CDR3: CASSKTGGDEQYF; DNA: TGTGCCAGCAGCAAGACAGGGGGCGACGAGCAGTACTTC
J: TRBJ2-3; D: .; size: once; V: TRBV7-3; CDR3: CASSLTAGLTSTDTQYF; DNA: TGTGCCAGCAGCTTAACGGCGGGACTTACTAGCACAGATACGCAGTATTTT
J: TRBJ2-4; D: TRBD2; size: .; V: TRBV5-1; CDR3: CASSLVPGTNVKNIQYF; DNA: TGCGCCAGCAGCTTGGTACCAGGGACTAATGTCAAAAACATTCAGTACTTC
J: TRBJ1-3; D: .; size: .; V: TRBV6-5; CDR3: CASSYSEFSPDTIYF; DNA: TGTGCCAGCAGTTACTCCGAGTTCTCCCCGGACACCATATATTTT
J: TRBJ2-2; D: TRBD2; size: .; V: TRBV2; CDR3: CASSGIAGTSLPGELFF; DNA: TGTGCCAGCAGTGGAATAGCCGGGACTAGCCTCCCCGGGGAGCTGTTTTTT
J: TRBJ2-7; D: TRBD2; size: .; V: TRBV5-1; CDR3: CASSQGLAGGGYEQYF; DNA: TGCGCCAGCAGTCAAGGACTAGCGGGAGGAGGGTACGAGCAGTACTTC
J: TRBJ1-2; D: .; size: .; V: TRBV19; CDR3: CASSLQGFYGYTF; DNA: TGTGCCAGTAGTTTACAGGGATTCTATGGCTACACCTTC
J: TRBJ2-2; D: TRBD1; size: .; V: TRBV28; CDR3: CASSLGGQGLTGELFF; DNA: TGTGCCAGCAGTTTGGGGGGACAGGGCCTCACCGGGGAGCTGTTTTTT
J: TRBJ2-7; D: .; size: .; V: TRBV6-1; CDR3: CASSEPGREQYF; DNA: TGTGCCAGCAGTGAACCTGGGAGGGAGCAGTACTTC
J: TRBJ1-5; D: TRBD1; size: .; V: TRBV27; CDR3: CASSLSGTGNQPQHF; DNA: TGTGCCAGCAGTCTATCCGGGACAGGGAACCAGCCCCAGCATTTT
J: TRBJ2-7; D: TRBD1; size: few; V: TRBV5-1; CDR3: CASSETGVHEQYF; DNA: TGCGCCAGCAGTGAGACAGGGGTCCACGAGCAGTACTTC
J: TRBJ2-1; D: .; size: .; V: TRBV20-1; CDR3: CSARLFNEQFF; DNA: TGCAGTGCACGACTGTTCAATGAGCAGTTCTTC
J: TRBJ2-1; D: .; size: .; V: TRBV6-5; CDR3: CASRQGSYNEQFF; DNA: TGTGCCAGCAGGCAGGGGTCCTACAATGAGCAGTTCTTC